This TCR beta chain was found in a study of blood T cell repertoires in COVID-19. Looking at the study overall: The United States, Italy and Spain were the sources of the acute and convalescent COVID-19 samples.

Authors' data handling: It was from reference gene primer amplification that nucleated cell counts were estimated. Sequenced by immunoSEQ multiplex PCR; TCRdb stores in-frame clones only, minus some. That table is the source of V, J and clone size, and D and trimming were worked out from the DNA. This table holds about 78,000 clones, about 90% found once. Germline CDR1 is SEHNR and CDR2 is FQNEAQ (reference sequence). CDR3 size: 13 residues. The trim removed 7 bases at V and 5 bases at J, leaving 7 bases unmatched. The sequenced sample consisted of peripheral blood. The sequence came from a woman aged 45-60 years in a cohort sampled during active COVID-19. The chain links TRBV7-9 to TRBJ2-7, with 8 bases lining up with TRBD2. The CDR3 sequence is CASTREGPHEQYF. The CDR3 DNA is TGTGCCAGCACTCGGGAGGGCCCTCACGAGCAGTACTTC.